What follows is one T cell receptor beta chain and its context. The germline V gene encodes CDR1 SGHTA and CDR2 FQGTGA. The V segment lost 5 bases and the J segment 1 base; nucleotides outside the gene matches: 4. This CDR3 is built from 14 residues. The data belong to a study of control samples from healthy donors and cancer patients. Data came from immunoSEQ multiplex PCR; TCRdb stores just in-frame clones and leaves some out. The sample carries 260,000 or so clones, about 80% recorded once. This clonotype was sampled from a woman aged 55-69 years with lung cancer. The specimen sequenced was PBMCs. J is TRBJ1-1 and V is TRBV7-3; TRBD1 agrees at 7 bases. The CDR3 loop reads CASSPGQTNTEAFF. The CDR3 nucleotides read TGTGCCAGCAGCCCGGGACAGACGAACACTGAAGCTTTCTTT.